A selection of T cell receptor beta chains follows, all from one sample in a study of graft-versus-host responses after intestinal transplantation. No antigen has been identified for these receptors. The assay was immunoSEQ multiplex PCR, and TCRdb's table has in-frame clones only and misses some. The sample includes 90,000 to 150,000 clones, roughly 91% of them seen just once. The material sequenced was unstimulated CD4+ T cells sorted from spleen or lymph node cells, taken before intestinal transplant. These TCRs come from a human donor who received an intestinal transplant. Each CDR3 is given with its conserved first and last residue. A D gene is named only where the DNA matches it firmly. Clone size is given for some rows only: seen once, a few or many times, or a class if the clone is expanded.

>15|NA|TRBJ2-3|NA|TRBV6-1
TGTGCCAGCAGTGGCCGGACTCTGGGCACAGATACGCAGTATTTT
CASSGRTLGTDTQYF
>16|NA|TRBJ2-7|NA|TRBV9
TGTGCCAGCAGCGTAGGGACGGCGCGTGTCCCCTACGAGCAGTACTTC
CASSVGTARVPYEQYF
>15|TRBD1|TRBJ1-2|NA|TRBV19
TGTGCCAGTAGTATAGATCAGGGGACAGTGTATGGCTACACCTTC
CASSIDQGTVYGYTF
>13|NA|TRBJ1-3|NA|TRBV27
TGTGCCAGCAGTTCAGGGAACGGAAACACCATATATTTT
CASSSGNGNTIYF
>14|NA|TRBJ1-3|NA|TRBV7-9
TGTGCCAGCAGCTTATATAACTCTGGAAACACCATATATTTT
CASSLYNSGNTIYF
>16|NA|TRBJ1-1|NA|TRBV6-5
TGTGCCAGCAGTTACTCGATTGGAGGGTCCACCTATGAAGCTTTCTTT
CASSYSIGGSTYEAFF
>15|NA|TRBJ1-1|NA|TRBV29-1
TGCAGCGTGGGGCGGAAGGGGTTGGGGAACACTGAAGCTTTCTTT
CSVGRKGLGNTEAFF
>15|TRBD1|TRBJ2-6|NA|TRBV7-3
TGTGCCAGCAGCGATCAGGGGGCTGGGGCCAACGTCCTGACTTTC
CASSDQGAGANVLTF
>15|TRBD1|TRBJ2-7|few|TRBV28
TGTGCCAGCAGCCCTCCCGGGACAGGGAGGTACGAGCAGTACTTC
CASSPPGTGRYEQYF
>15|NA|TRBJ1-2|NA|TRBV7-3
TGTGCCAGCAGCCCCGCCGGGGCCAATAACTATGGCTACACCTTC
CASSPAGANNYGYTF
>13|NA|TRBJ2-1|NA|TRBV18
TGTGCCAGCTCACCACCCCCAAGCGATGAGCAGTTCTTC
CASSPPPSDEQFF
>15|NA|TRBJ1-5|NA|TRBV30
TGTGCCCGGAGTCCCACGGCGGGTAGCAATCAGCCCCAGCATTTT
CARSPTAGSNQPQHF
>14|NA|TRBJ2-2|NA|TRBV28
TGTGCCAGCAGTTTGGGCAGGAGGTCCGGGGAGCTGTTTTTT
CASSLGRRSGELFF
>12|NA|TRBJ2-3|NA|TRBV5-1
TGCGCCAGCAGCTGGGGCACAGATACGCAGTATTTT
CASSWGTDTQYF
>15|NA|TRBJ2-2|once|TRBV6-1
TGTGCCAGCAGTGAAATTGCAGGACAGACCGGGGAGCTGTTTTTT
CASSEIAGQTGELFF
>13|NA|TRBJ2-1|NA|TRBV7-2
TGTGCCAGCAGCACGAGACTAACAACGAGGCAGTTCTTC
CASSTRLTTRQFF
>13|NA|TRBJ2-5|once|TRBV27
TGTGCCAGCAGTTTAAGGACCAGGGAGACCCAGTACTTC
CASSLRTRETQYF
>10|TRBD2|TRBJ2-1|NA|TRBV29-1
TGCAGCGTCCGGGGGGACGAGCAGTTCTTC
CSVRGDEQFF
>14|NA|TRBJ2-7|NA|TRBV30
TGTGCCTGGAGTGTGCTAGTGGGATCCTACGAGCAGTACTTC
CAWSVLVGSYEQYF
>15|NA|TRBJ1-5|few|TRBV19
TGTGCCAGTAGTCGGACAGCGTATAGCAATCAGCCCCAGCATTTT
CASSRTAYSNQPQHF
>14|TRBD1|TRBJ2-5|once|TRBV18
TGTGCCAGCTCGCCGGGACAGGGAGGGGAGACCCAGTACTTC
CASSPGQGGETQYF
>15|NA|TRBJ1-1|NA|TRBV2
TGTGCCAGCAGTGATGTTAACTTCCGGAACACTGAAGCTTTCTTT
CASSDVNFRNTEAFF
>14|TRBD1|TRBJ2-5|NA|TRBV30
TGTGCCTGGTCCTGGGACAGCTTACAAGAGACCCAGTACTTC
CAWSWDSLQETQYF
>16|TRBD1|TRBJ2-6|NA|TRBV2
TGTGCCAGCAAACCGGGACAGGTCTCTGGGGCCAACGTCCTGACTTTC
CASKPGQVSGANVLTF
>13|NA|TRBJ1-1|NA|TRBV7-8
TGTGCCAGCAGCTTAGTTTCTGGTACTGAAGCTTTCTTT
CASSLVSGTEAFF
>13|NA|TRBJ1-1|NA|TRBV7-9
TGTGCCAGCAGCTTAACTGGGAACACTGAAGCTTTCTTT
CASSLTGNTEAFF
>13|NA|TRBJ1-3|NA|TRBV19
TGTGCCAGTAGATCGGGGCCTGGAAACACCATATATTTT
CASRSGPGNTIYF
>13|NA|TRBJ1-3|few|TRBV5-1
TGCGCCAGCAGCCGGGGGGAGAGAAACACCATATATTTT
CASSRGERNTIYF
>14|NA|TRBJ1-2|few|TRBV28
TGTGCCAGCAGCCTAGGGGAGGTGGTCTATGGCTACACCTTC
CASSLGEVVYGYTF
>14|TRBD1|TRBJ2-7|NA|TRBV7-9
TGTGCCAGCAGCCTGGGACAGGGACTACGGGAGCAGTACTTC
CASSLGQGLREQYF
>16|TRBD1|TRBJ1-4|NA|TRBV7-9
TGTGCCAGCAGCGTTCCTACAGGGGGGGGTAATGAAAAACTGTTTTTT
CASSVPTGGGNEKLFF
>15|NA|TRBJ2-1|NA|TRBV4-1
TGCGCCAGCAGCGTCCAAGGGGTATCATACAATGAGCAGTTCTTC
CASSVQGVSYNEQFF
>14|NA|TRBJ1-1|NA|TRBV10-3
TGTGCCATCAGACGGGGGGCCCCAAACACTGAAGCTTTCTTT
CAIRRGAPNTEAFF
>15|TRBD1|TRBJ2-2|few|TRBV27
TGTGCCAGCAGTGCCTCGGGACAGTACACCGGGGAGCTGTTTTTT
CASSASGQYTGELFF
>17|NA|TRBJ2-6|NA|TRBV25-1
TGTGCCAGCAGTGAATCTCCCGGGGCCCCAGGAGCCAACGTCCTGACTTTC
CASSESPGAPGANVLTF
>15|NA|TRBJ2-2|NA|TRBV12-2
TGTGCAAGTCGCTCTCGACGCTTTCCCACCGGGGAGCTGTTTTTT
CASRSRRFPTGELFF
>13|NA|TRBJ1-1|NA|TRBV6-5
TGTGCCAGCAGACGGAGCTTGAACACTGAAGCTTTCTTT
CASRRSLNTEAFF
>18|TRBD1|TRBJ2-7|few|TRBV7-3
TGTGCCAGCAGCTTAGCGGGCGACAGGGGGCATGGATCCTACGAGCAGTACTTC
CASSLAGDRGHGSYEQYF
>14|NA|TRBJ1-1|NA|TRBV14
TGTGCCAGCAGCCCCTGGGCCTGGAACACTGAAGCTTTCTTT
CASSPWAWNTEAFF
>15|NA|TRBJ2-7|NA|TRBV5-8
TGTGCCAGCAGCTTTCGTGGGGGAGGTTCCTACGAGCAGTACTTC
CASSFRGGGSYEQYF
>14|TRBD2|TRBJ2-3|NA|TRBV5-1
TGCGCCAGCAACCTAGCGGGAGGAGCAGATACGCAGTATTTT
CASNLAGGADTQYF
>14|NA|TRBJ2-7|NA|TRBV4-2
TGTGCCAGCAGCCAAGCTGGGGACTCCTACGAGCAGTACTTC
CASSQAGDSYEQYF
>12|NA|TRBJ2-7|NA|TRBV6-1
TGTGCCAGCAGCGGGGTTCTGAGCGAGCAGTACTTC
CASSGVLSEQYF
>13|NA|TRBJ1-1|NA|TRBV19
TGTGCCAGTAGTATAAGGTACGGCACTGAAGCTTTCTTT
CASSIRYGTEAFF
>14|TRBD2|TRBJ2-5|NA|TRBV5-1
TGCGCCAGCAGCTACCGGGAGGTGGGGGAGACCCAGTACTTC
CASSYREVGETQYF
>15|TRBD1|TRBJ1-4|NA|TRBV29-1
TGCAGCGTTGGACAGGGGGGTAGCACTAATGAAAAACTGTTTTTT
CSVGQGGSTNEKLFF
>13|NA|TRBJ2-7|NA|TRBV13
TGTGCCAGCAGCTCTCCGACCCTCTACGAGCAGTACTTC
CASSSPTLYEQYF
>14|TRBD1|TRBJ1-5|once|TRBV15
TGTGCCACCAGCAGGACAGGGATCCATCAGCCCCAGCATTTT
CATSRTGIHQPQHF
>15|NA|TRBJ2-7|NA|TRBV6-9
TGTGCCAGCAGTACTCCTTGCGGCTTCTCCTACGAGCAGTACTTC
CASSTPCGFSYEQYF
>11|TRBD1|TRBJ1-2|NA|TRBV6-1
TGTGCCAGCAGTGGACGGACAGGGAGGACCTTC
CASSGRTGRTF
>14|TRBD1|TRBJ1-2|NA|TRBV2
TGTGCCAGCGGACGACAGGGAGCTAACTATGGCTACACCTTC
CASGRQGANYGYTF
>18|TRBD2|TRBJ2-5|NA|TRBV5-4
TGTGCCAGCAGCCCCGGGACTAGCGGGAAACTGGGGGGGGAGACCCAGTACTTC
CASSPGTSGKLGGETQYF
>13|NA|TRBJ2-1|NA|TRBV5-1
TGCGCCAGCAGCTTGGGACCTGGGAATGAGCAGTTCTTC
CASSLGPGNEQFF
>14|NA|TRBJ1-4|once|TRBV28
TGTGCCAGCAGTTTCGGGGCCAGAGGAGAAAAACTGTTTTTT
CASSFGARGEKLFF
>14|NA|TRBJ1-1|NA|TRBV18
TGTGCCAGCTCACCAAGCGGACGGAACACTGAAGCTTTCTTT
CASSPSGRNTEAFF
>14|NA|TRBJ2-1|NA|TRBV7-7
TGTGCTAGCAGCTTCGTCCCTGGCTCGAATGAGCAGTTCTTC
CASSFVPGSNEQFF
>13|TRBD2|TRBJ2-7|NA|TRBV30
TGTGCCTGGAGTGTACTAGCGGCCTACGAGCAGTACTTC
CAWSVLAAYEQYF
>16|NA|TRBJ1-5|NA|TRBV19
TGTGCCAGTAGTATAGTGGACCTCTTGAGGGGTCAGCCCCAGCATTTT
CASSIVDLLRGQPQHF
>16|NA|TRBJ1-3|NA|TRBV19
TGTGCCAGTCAGCTGGTAGGCGTTCCGGCTGGAAACACCATATATTTT
CASQLVGVPAGNTIYF